This T cell receptor beta chain was sequenced for a study of blood T cell repertoires in COVID-19 (dated by TCRdb to 2018 to 2020). For context, the study as a whole: Samples covering the acute and convalescent phases of COVID-19 were provided by collaborators in the United States, Italy and Spain. Where available, HLA class I and class II types were taken from metadata supplied by the sample provider and were not determined by assay-based typing. The samples were drawn from the first 160 participants of the ongoing ImmuneRACE study and from 1,254 subjects provided by 6 global collaborators. Nearly every sample came with metadata listing a de-identified subject ID, COVID-19 status, age in years and sex. The dataset comprised deeply sampled blood TCRbeta repertoires from subjects exposed to, actively infected with, or recovered from COVID-19. The prospective study material was composed of cDNA or gDNA derived from T cells, B-cell-depleted T cells, or PBMCs. The repertoires were made available in a free public database intended to serve as a resource for research on the immune response to SARS-CoV-2.

Study-wide findings and limitations: How much clinical and demographic metadata was included differed by source and by participant, and the metadata was provided uncurated.

Whole blood was collected in K2EDTA tubes by collaborating institutions according to the institutions' own protocols. For TCRbeta analysis, collaborator samples were shipped as frozen whole blood, as isolated PBMCs, or as DNA extracted from either sample type. Its CDR3 holds 17 amino acids, cysteine through phenylalanine. Only the CDR3 DNA stays, 51 bases, in frame from base 1. The germline V gene (reference sequence) sets CDR1 to SGHNT and CDR2 to YYREEE. At the junction V is shortened by 6 bases and J by 9 bases; bases outside the gene matches: 20. This clone has just one count. Its antigen is unknown. No base quality information exists; no much larger clone differs at one position. TCRbeta CDR3 regions were amplified from genomic DNA using the immunoSEQ Assay, a bias-controlled multiplex PCR. The authors processed their data as follows. The number of nucleated cells in each sample was estimated by amplification of reference gene primers within the assay. Sequence reads were collapsed and filtered to measure the absolute abundance of every unique TCRbeta CDR3 rearrangement. For each sample, productive Simpson clonality was calculated by taking the square root of Simpson's diversity index across productive rearrangements. TCRdb re-hosts the immuneACCESS table, in-frame sequences only. Its copies lack some clones; in the studies checked, an unresolved V gene accounts for under half of them, and the cause for the rest is not known. V and J calls and clone size are copied from that table; D and trimming were computed from the DNA. The sample yields 120,000 or so clones; around four fifths were counted once. About 5.5% of the sample comes from the top ten.

The source is a man older than 75 with active or convalescent COVID-19. Source material: peripheral blood. The rearrangement combines TRBV5-4 with TRBJ2-2; TRBD2 agrees with 7 junctional bases. The nucleotide sequence reads as follows: TGTGCCAGCACCCTCACTTCCGGGACTACTCTTAGCAGGGAGCTGTTTTTT. The encoded protein is CASTLTSGTTLSRELFF. Outside the CDR3, residues come from the reference TRBV5-4 and TRBJ2-2 proteins, so the full variable domain is: ETGVTQSPTHLIKTRGQQVTLRCSSQSGHNTVSWYQQALGQGPQFIFQYYREEENGRGNFPPRFSGLQFPNYSSELNVNALELDDSALYLCASTLTSGTTLSRELFFGEGSRLTVL.